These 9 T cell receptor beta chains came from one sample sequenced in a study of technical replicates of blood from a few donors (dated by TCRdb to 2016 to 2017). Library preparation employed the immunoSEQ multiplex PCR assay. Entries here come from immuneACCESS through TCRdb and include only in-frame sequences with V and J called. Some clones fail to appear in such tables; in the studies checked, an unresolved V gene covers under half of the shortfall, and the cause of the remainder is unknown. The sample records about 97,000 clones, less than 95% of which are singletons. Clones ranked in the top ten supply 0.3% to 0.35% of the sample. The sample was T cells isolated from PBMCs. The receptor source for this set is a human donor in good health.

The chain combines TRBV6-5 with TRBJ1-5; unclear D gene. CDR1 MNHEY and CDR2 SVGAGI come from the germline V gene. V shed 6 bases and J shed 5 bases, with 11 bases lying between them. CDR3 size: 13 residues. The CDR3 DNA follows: TGTGCCAGCAGCAAAGCGGGCGATCAGCCCCAGCATTTT. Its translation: CASSKAGDQPQHF.

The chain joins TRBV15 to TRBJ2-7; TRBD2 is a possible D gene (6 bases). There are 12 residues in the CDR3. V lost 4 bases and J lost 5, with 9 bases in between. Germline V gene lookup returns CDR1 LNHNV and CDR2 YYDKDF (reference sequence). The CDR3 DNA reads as TGTGCCACCAGCACCGGGGGAGACGAGCAGTACTTC. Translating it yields CATSTGGDEQYF.

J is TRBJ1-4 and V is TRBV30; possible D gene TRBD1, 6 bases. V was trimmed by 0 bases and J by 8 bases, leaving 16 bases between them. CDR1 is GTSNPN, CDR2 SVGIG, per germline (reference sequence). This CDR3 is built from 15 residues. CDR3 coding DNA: TGTGCCTGGAGTGTGTCTTGGCAGGGGCAGGAAAAACTGTTTTTT. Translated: CAWSVSWQGQEKLFF.

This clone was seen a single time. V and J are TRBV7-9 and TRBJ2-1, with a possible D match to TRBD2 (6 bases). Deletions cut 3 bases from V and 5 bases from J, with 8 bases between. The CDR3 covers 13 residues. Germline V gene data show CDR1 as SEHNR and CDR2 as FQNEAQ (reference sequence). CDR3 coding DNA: TGTGCCAGCAGCTTTCCGGGAGACAATGAGCAGTTCTTC. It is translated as CASSFPGDNEQFF.

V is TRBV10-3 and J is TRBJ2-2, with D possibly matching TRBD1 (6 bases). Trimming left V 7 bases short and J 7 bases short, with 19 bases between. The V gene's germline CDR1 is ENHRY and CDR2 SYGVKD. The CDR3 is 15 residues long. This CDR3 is CAITNNAGVNGELFF. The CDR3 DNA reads TGTGCCATCACTAATAACGCAGGGGTTAACGGGGAGCTGTTTTTT.

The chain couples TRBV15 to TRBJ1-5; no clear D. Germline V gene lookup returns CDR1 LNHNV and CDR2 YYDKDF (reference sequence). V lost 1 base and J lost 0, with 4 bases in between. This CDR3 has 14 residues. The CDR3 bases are TGTGCCACCAGCAGAGTAGATAGCAATCAGCCCCAGCATTTT. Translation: CATSRVDSNQPQHF.

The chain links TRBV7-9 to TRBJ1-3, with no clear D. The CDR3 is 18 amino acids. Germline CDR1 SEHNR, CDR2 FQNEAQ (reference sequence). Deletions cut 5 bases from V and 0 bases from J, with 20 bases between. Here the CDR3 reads CASSPPPSQGLSGNTIYF. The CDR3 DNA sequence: TGTGCCAGCAGCCCACCCCCCTCACAAGGACTCTCTGGAAACACCATATATTTT.

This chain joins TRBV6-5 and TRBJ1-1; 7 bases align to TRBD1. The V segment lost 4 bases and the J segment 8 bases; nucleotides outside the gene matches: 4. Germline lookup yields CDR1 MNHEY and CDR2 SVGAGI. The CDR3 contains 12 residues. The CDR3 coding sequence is TGTGCCAGCAGTTCCCCGGGACAGGAAGCTTTCTTT. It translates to CASSSPGQEAFF.

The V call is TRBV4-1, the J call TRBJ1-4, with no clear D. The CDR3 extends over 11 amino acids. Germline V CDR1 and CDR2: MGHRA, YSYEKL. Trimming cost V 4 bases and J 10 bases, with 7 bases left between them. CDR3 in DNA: TGCGCCAGCAGCCTAGGCGGAAAACTGTTTTTT. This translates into CASSLGGKLFF.